Presented here are 19 T cell receptor beta chains from one specimen sequenced in a study of blood T cell repertoires in COVID-19. Sequenced by immunoSEQ multiplex PCR; TCRdb stores in-frame clones only, minus some. The sample yields about 380,000 clones, about 88% seen once. Specimen: PBMCs or T cells enriched from blood (not recorded which). Receptors originate from a woman aged 18-29 years who had recovered from COVID-19.

The gene calls are TRBV6-5 and TRBJ1-6, with D possibly TRBD1 on 5 matching bases. The CDR3 is made up of 13 amino acids. The V and J ends lost 7 bases and 8 bases respectively, with 12 bases between them. The germline gives CDR1 MNHEY, CDR2 SVGAGI. CDR3 in amino acids: CASKLRADSPLHF. In DNA, the CDR3 is TGTGCCAGCAAGCTCAGGGCGGATTCACCCCTCCACTTT.

This chain links TRBV9 with TRBJ1-1; 7 nucleotides match TRBD1. The germline CDR1 and CDR2 sequences are SGDLS and YYNGEE. V shed 0 bases and J 1 base; nucleotides not matched to a gene: 0. This CDR3 comprises 14 residues. CDR3 amino acids: CASSVGDRNTEAFF. CDR3 bases: TGTGCCAGCAGCGTAGGGGACAGGAACACTGAAGCTTTCTTT.

V and J are TRBV29-1 and TRBJ1-1; D call uncertain. The CDR3 is 11 residues long. Trimming stripped 4 bases from V and 0 bases from J, with 3 bases between. CDR1 and CDR2 from the germline V gene are SQVTM and ANQGSEA. In nucleotides, the CDR3 is TGCAGCGTTGTATTGAACACTGAAGCTTTCTTT. Translating gives CSVVLNTEAFF.

The V and J genes are TRBV3-1 (or the pseudogene TRBV3-2) and TRBJ1-2, with D hard to call. The germline V gene has CDR1 LGHDT and CDR2 YNNKEL (reference sequence). Between the trimmed V and J ends, which lost 3 bases and 2 bases, there was a span of 10 bases. The CDR3 is 14 residues long. CDR3 coding DNA: TGTGCCAGCAGCCACCTGAGGTCCAACTATGGCTACACCTTC. This encodes CASSHLRSNYGYTF.

The chain combines TRBV7-9 with TRBJ2-2, with TRBD1 as a possible D gene (5 bases). Germline V gene sequence: CDR1 SEHNR, CDR2 FQNEAQ (reference sequence). Trimming stripped 5 bases from V and 6 bases from J, with 16 bases between. The CDR3 has 15 amino acids. CDR3 nucleotide sequence: TGTGCCAGCAGCCCCGGACGTCAAGGGGCCGGGGAGCTGTTTTTT. This codes for CASSPGRQGAGELFF.

This chain joins TRBV7-2 and TRBJ2-5; 13 nucleotides line up with TRBD2. V was clipped by 3 bases and J by 7 bases; unmatched bases: 5. The CDR3 extends over 15 amino acids. The germline V gene has CDR1 SGHTA and CDR2 FQGNSA. CDR3 protein: CASSFGLAGVGTQYF. In DNA, the CDR3 is TGTGCCAGCAGCTTCGGACTAGCGGGGGTTGGGACCCAGTACTTC.

Details on this clone: One junction end does not reproduce the germline sequence, and a read error may be involved. The CDR3 loop reads CASSLGDRGVETQYF. DNA for the CDR3: TGTGCTAGCAGCCTCGGGGACAGGGGTGTAGAGACCCAGTACTTC. V and J are TRBV7-7 and TRBJ2-5; 10 positions match TRBD1. This CDR3 comprises 15 residues. CDR1 is SSHAT, CDR2 FNYEAQ, per germline (reference sequence).

The V gene is TRBV5-1, the J gene TRBJ2-1; D is perhaps TRBD2 (5 bases). The V and J ends lost 7 bases and 0 bases respectively, with 5 bases between them. CDR1 is SGHRS, CDR2 YFSETQ, per germline. The CDR3 contains 12 residues. The chain's CDR3 is CASGSSYNEQFF. CDR3 bases: TGCGCCAGCGGGAGCTCCTACAATGAGCAGTTCTTC.

The V call is TRBV5-4, the J call TRBJ2-2; 11 bases agree with TRBD1. CDR1 is SGHNT and CDR2 is YYREEE in the germline V gene (reference sequence). The CDR3 length is 15 residues. V was pared by 4 bases and J by 6 bases, with 5 bases of the junction left unmatched. CDR3 DNA sequence: TGTGCCAGCAGCCGACCGGGACAGGGGGCCGGGGAGCTGTTTTTT. Protein: CASSRPGQGAGELFF.

This rearrangement joins TRBV10-2 to TRBJ1-2; TRBD1 aligns across 10 bases. This CDR3 spans 15 amino acids. Per the germline V gene, CDR1 is WSHSY and CDR2 is SAAADI. V lost 1 base to trimming and J lost 6 bases; unmatched junction nucleotides: 5. CDR3 residues: CASSEFLGTGDGYTF. For the CDR3, the DNA is TGCGCCAGCAGTGAGTTTTTGGGGACAGGGGATGGCTACACCTTC.

This clone came up once. The chain couples TRBV19 to TRBJ2-4; 7 nucleotides match TRBD1. The CDR3 is 15 residues long. Germline trimming cut 6 bases from V and 4 bases from J; bases unmatched to any gene: 9. Germline CDR1 and CDR2: LNHDA and SQIVND (reference sequence). CDR3 bases: TGTGCCAGTAGACGAGCCGGGACAGAAAAAAACATTCAGTACTTC. Its translation: CASRRAGTEKNIQYF.

This clone showed up just once. The V gene is TRBV14, the J gene TRBJ1-2; D is ambiguous. The germline CDR1 and CDR2 sequences are SGHDN and FVKESK. The CDR3 has 14 residues. With 1 base removed from V and 3 bases from J, the gap between germline ends came to 9 bases. This CDR3 reads CASSQGSGDYGYTF. CDR3 DNA: TGTGCCAGCAGCCAAGGTTCCGGGGACTATGGCTACACCTTC. Looking up the rest from reference TRBV14 and TRBJ1-2 gives the full variable domain: EAGVTQFPSHSVIEKGQTVTLRCDPISGHDNLYWYRRVMGKEIKFLLHFVKESKQDESGMPNNRFLAERTGGTYSTLKVQPAELEDSGVYFCASSQGSGDYGYTFGSGTRLTVV.

V and J are TRBV18 and TRBJ2-3, with D perhaps matching TRBD1 (5 bases). The CDR3 is 15 residues long. Trimming took off 3 bases at V and 1 base at J, with 11 bases between the two ends. Germline values: CDR1 KGHSH, CDR2 LQKENI. CDR3 loop: CASSPGAGGTDTQYF. Here the CDR3 DNA reads TGTGCCAGCTCACCTGGGGCTGGGGGCACAGATACGCAGTATTTT.

V gene TRBV9 combines with J gene TRBJ2-3, with a possible D match to TRBD1 (6 bases). The V gene's germline CDR1 is SGDLS and CDR2 YYNGEE. Trimming took 2 bases from V and 0 from J, leaving 10 bases between them. The CDR3 totals 15 residues. CDR3 DNA: TGTGCCAGCAGCGTGGGACATGAGAGCACAGATACGCAGTATTTT. It is translated as CASSVGHESTDTQYF.

The chain employs TRBV19 and TRBJ1-1; possible D gene TRBD1, 5 bases. Trimming removed 8 bases from V and 1 base from J, with 14 bases in between. Germline V gene data show CDR1 as LNHDA and CDR2 as SQIVND (reference sequence). CDR3 length equals 14 residues. CDR3 bases: TGTGCCAGTGAACTGCGCGGGGGGAACACTGAAGCTTTCTTT. Protein sequence: CASELRGGNTEAFF.

V and J are TRBV14 and TRBJ1-4; maybe TRBD1 (6 bases). The CDR3 has 16 amino acids. Germline V gene data show CDR1 as SGHDN and CDR2 as FVKESK. With 4 bases removed from V and 0 bases from J, the gap between germline ends came to 12 bases. The CDR3 coding sequence is TGTGCCAGCAGCCCCGGACAGCTATCAACTAATGAAAAACTGTTTTTT. Protein: CASSPGQLSTNEKLFF.

Concerning this clone: One junction end disagrees with the germline gene, perhaps due to a read error. This chain joins TRBV7-7 and TRBJ2-1; 10 bases match TRBD1. The CDR3 spans 20 residues. Germline V CDR1 and CDR2: SSHAT, FNYEAQ (reference sequence). The CDR3 sequence: CASSLAPGQGPDGSYNEQFF. In DNA, the CDR3 is TGTGCTAGCAGCTTAGCACCGGGACAGGGGCCTGATGGCTCCTACAATGAGCAGTTCTTC.

The V gene is TRBV30, the J gene TRBJ1-5; D may be TRBD1 (5 bases). V was trimmed by 5 bases and J by 3 bases, leaving 11 bases between them. Germline CDR1 GTSNPN, CDR2 SVGIG (reference sequence). CDR3 length: 13 amino acids. The CDR3 reads CAWGTGNNQPQHF. In DNA, the CDR3 is TGTGCCTGGGGAACAGGAAACAATCAGCCCCAGCATTTT.

CDR3 amino acids: CASSVGDSTGYTF. The CDR3 DNA reads as TGTGCCAGCAGCGTAGGGGACTCTACGGGCTACACCTTC. This chain joins TRBV9 and TRBJ1-2; D might be TRBD1 (5 bases). Trimming took off 0 bases at V and 8 bases at J, with 11 bases between the two ends. Looked up from germline, CDR1 is SGDLS and CDR2 is YYNGEE. This CDR3 contains 13 residues.